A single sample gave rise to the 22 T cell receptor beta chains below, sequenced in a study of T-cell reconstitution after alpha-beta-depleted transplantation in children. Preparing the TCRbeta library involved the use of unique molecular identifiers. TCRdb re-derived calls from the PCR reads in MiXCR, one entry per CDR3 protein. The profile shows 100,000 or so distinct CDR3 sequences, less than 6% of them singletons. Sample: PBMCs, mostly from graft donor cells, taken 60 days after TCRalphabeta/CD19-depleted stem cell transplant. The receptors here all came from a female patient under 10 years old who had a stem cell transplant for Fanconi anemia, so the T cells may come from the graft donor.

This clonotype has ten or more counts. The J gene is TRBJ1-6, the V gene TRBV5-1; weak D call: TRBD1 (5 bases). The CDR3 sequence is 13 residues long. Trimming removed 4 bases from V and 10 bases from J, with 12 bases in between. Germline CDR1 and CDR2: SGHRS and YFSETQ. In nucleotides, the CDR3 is TGCGCCAGCAGCCCTACAGGTCGATCACCCCTCCACTTT. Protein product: CASSPTGRSPLHF.

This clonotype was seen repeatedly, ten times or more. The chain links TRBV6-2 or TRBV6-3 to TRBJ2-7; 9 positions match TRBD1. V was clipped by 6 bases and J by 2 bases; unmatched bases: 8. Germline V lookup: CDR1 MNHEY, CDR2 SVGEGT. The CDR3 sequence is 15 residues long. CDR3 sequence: CASSLGQGRTYEQYF. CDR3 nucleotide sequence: TGTGCCAGCAGCCTGGGACAGGGCAGGACCTACGAGCAGTACTTC.

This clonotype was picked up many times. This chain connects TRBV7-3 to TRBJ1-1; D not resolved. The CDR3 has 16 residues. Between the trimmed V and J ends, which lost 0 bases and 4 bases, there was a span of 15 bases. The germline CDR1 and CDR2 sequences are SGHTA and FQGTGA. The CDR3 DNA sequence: TGTGCCAGCAGCTTAACGGCCGGACGTCCAACCACTGAAGCTTTCTTT. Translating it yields CASSLTAGRPTTEAFF.

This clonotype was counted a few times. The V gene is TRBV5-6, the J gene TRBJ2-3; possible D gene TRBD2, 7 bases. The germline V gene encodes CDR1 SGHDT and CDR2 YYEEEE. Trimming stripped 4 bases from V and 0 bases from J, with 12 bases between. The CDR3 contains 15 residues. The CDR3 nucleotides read TGTGCCAGCAGCAGGGCGGGGGCAAGCACAGATACGCAGTATTTT. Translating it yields CASSRAGASTDTQYF.

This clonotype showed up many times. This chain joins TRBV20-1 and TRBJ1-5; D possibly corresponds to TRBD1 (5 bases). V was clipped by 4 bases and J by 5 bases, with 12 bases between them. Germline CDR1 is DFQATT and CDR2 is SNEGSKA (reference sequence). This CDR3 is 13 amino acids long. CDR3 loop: CSATQDLDQPQHF. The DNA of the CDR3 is TGCAGTGCTACACAGGATTTAGATCAGCCCCAGCATTTT.

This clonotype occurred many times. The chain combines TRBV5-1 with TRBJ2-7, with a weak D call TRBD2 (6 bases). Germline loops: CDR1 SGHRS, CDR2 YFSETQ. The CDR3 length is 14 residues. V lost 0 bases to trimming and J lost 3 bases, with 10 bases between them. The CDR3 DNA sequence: TGCGCCAGCAGCTTGGCCGGAGGGAACTACGAGCAGTACTTC. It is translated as CASSLAGGNYEQYF.

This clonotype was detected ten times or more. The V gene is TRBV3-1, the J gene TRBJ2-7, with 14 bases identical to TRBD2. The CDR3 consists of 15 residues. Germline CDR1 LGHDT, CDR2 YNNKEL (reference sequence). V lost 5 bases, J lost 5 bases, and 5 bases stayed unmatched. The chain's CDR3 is CASSTRLAGGHEQYF. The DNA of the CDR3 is TGTGCCAGCAGCACTCGACTAGCGGGGGGGCACGAGCAGTACTTC.

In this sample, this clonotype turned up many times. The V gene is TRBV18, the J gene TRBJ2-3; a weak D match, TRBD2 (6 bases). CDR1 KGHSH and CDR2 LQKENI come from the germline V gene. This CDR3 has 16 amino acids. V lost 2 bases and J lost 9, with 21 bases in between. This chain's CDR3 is CASSPFHSRDFLTQYF. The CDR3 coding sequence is TGTGCCAGCTCACCATTCCATAGTCGGGACTTCCTCACGCAGTATTTT.

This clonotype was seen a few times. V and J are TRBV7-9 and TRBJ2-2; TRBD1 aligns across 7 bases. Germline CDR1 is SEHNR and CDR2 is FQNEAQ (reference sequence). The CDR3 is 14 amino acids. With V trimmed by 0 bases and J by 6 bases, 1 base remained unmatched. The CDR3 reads CASSLAGGAGELFF. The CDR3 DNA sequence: TGTGCCAGCAGCTTAGCAGGGGGCGCCGGGGAGCTGTTTTTT.

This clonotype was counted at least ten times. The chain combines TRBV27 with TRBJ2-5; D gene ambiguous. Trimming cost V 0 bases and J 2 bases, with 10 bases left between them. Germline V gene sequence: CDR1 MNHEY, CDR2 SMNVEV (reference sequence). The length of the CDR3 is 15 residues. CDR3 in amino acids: CASSLSFMWQETQYF. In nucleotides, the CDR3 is TGTGCCAGCAGTTTATCGTTTATGTGGCAAGAGACCCAGTACTTC.

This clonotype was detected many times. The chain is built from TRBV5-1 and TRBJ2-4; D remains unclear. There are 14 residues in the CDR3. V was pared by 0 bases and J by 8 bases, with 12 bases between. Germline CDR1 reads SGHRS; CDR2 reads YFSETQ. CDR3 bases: TGCGCCAGCAGCTTGGCCCGGTTTTTAGACATTCAGTACTTC. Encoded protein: CASSLARFLDIQYF.

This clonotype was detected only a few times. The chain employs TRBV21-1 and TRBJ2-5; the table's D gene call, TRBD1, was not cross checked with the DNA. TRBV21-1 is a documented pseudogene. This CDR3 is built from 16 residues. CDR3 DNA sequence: TGTGCCAGCAGCGACCGACAGGGGGACCACCAAGAGACCCAGTACTTC. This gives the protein CASSDRQGDHQETQYF.

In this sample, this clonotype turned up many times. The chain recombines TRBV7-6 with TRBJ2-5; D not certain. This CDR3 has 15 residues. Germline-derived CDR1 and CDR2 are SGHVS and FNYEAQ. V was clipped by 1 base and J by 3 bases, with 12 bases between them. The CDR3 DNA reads TGTGCCAGCAGCTTAGGGTCCCAAGGCAAAGAGACCCAGTACTTC. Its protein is CASSLGSQGKETQYF.

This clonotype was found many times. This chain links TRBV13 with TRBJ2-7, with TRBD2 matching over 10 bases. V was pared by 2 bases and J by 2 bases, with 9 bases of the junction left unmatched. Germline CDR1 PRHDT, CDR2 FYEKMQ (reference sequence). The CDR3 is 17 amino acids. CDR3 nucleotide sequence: TGTGCCAGCAGCTTAAACGGACTAGCGGATTTAACCTACGAGCAGTACTTC. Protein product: CASSLNGLADLTYEQYF.

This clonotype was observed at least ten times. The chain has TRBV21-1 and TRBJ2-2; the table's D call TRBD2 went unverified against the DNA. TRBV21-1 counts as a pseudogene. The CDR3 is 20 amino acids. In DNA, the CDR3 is TGTGCCAGCAGCGATCAAGGGATTTGGCTAGCGGGCTATAATGGCGGGGAGCTGTTTTTT. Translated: CASSDQGIWLAGYNGGELFF.

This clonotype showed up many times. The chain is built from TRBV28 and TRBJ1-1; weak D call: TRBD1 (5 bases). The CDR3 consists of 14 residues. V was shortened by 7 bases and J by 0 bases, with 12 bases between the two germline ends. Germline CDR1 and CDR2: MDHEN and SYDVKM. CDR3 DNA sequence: TGTGCCAGCATATGGGCAGGGATGAACACTGAAGCTTTCTTT. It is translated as CASIWAGMNTEAFF.

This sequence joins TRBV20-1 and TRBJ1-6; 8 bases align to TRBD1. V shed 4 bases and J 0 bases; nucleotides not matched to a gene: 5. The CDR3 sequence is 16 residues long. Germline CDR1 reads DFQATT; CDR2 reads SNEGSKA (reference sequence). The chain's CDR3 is CSANGDRPSYNSPLHF. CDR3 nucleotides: TGCAGTGCTAACGGGGACAGGCCCTCCTATAATTCACCCCTCCACTTT.

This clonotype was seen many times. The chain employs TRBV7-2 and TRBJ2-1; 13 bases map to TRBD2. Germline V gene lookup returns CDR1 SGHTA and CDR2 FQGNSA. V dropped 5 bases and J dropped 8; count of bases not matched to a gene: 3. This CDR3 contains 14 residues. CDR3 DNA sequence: TGTGCCAGCAGCGCACTAGCGGGGGGGCATGAGCAGTTCTTC. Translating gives CASSALAGGHEQFF.

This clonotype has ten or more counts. The CDR3 loop reads CASSQWWGKRNTIYF. The CDR3 bases are TGTGCCAGCAGCCAATGGTGGGGGAAGCGAAACACCATATATTTT. V gene TRBV3-1 combines with J gene TRBJ1-3; TRBD1 is a possible D gene (5 bases). Germline V lookup: CDR1 LGHDT, CDR2 YNNKEL (reference sequence). V dropped 2 bases and J dropped 5 bases, with 13 bases sitting between them. The length of the CDR3 is 15 residues.

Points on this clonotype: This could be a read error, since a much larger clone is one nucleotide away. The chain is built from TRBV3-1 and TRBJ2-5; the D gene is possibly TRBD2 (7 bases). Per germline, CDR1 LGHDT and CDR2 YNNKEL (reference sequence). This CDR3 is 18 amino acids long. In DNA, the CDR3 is TGTACCAGCAGTCATCCCGGGGGGCAACGGGAGCTGCAGGAGACCCAGTACTTC. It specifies CTSSHPGGQRELQETQYF.

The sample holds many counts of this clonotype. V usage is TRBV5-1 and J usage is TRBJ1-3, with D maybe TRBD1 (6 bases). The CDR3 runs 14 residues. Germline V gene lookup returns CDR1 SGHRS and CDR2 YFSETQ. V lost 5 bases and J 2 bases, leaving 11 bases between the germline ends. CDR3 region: CASRPGTTGNTIYF. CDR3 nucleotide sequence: TGCGCCAGCAGACCCGGGACAACTGGAAACACCATATATTTT.

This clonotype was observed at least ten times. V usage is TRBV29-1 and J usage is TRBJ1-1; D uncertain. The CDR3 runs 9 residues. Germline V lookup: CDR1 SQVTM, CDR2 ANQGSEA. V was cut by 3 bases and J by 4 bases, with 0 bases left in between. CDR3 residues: CSVDTEAFF. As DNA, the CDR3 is TGCAGCGTTGACACTGAAGCTTTCTTT.